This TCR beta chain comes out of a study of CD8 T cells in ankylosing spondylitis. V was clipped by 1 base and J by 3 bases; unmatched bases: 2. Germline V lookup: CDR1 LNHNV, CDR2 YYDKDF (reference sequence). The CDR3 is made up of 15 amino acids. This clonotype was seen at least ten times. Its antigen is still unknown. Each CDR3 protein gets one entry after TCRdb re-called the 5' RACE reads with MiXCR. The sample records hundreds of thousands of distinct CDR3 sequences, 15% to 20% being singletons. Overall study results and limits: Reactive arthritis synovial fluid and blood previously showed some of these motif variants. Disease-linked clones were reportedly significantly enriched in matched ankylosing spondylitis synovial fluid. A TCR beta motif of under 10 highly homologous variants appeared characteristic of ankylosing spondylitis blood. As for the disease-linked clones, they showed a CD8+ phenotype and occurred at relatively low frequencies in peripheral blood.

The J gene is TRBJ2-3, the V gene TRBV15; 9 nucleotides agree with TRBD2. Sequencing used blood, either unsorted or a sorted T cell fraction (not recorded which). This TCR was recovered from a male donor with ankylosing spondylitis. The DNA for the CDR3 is TGTGCCACCAGCAGAGGACTAGCGGATACAGATACGCAGTATTTT. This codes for CATSRGLADTDTQYF.